This T cell receptor beta chain was identified during a study of blood T cell repertoires in COVID-19. Study information: Italy, Spain and the United States were the sources of the convalescent and acute COVID-19 samples.

The length of the CDR3 is 13 residues. V shed 4 bases, J shed 5 bases, and the junction held 0 bases outside the gene matches. Per germline, CDR1 MNHEY and CDR2 SMNVEV (reference sequence). The repertoire was sequenced with immunoSEQ multiplex PCR; TCRdb's copy has only in-frame clones and lacks some. The table includes over 200,000 clones, 75% to 90% detected once. This TCR came from a human donor in a cohort sampled during active COVID-19. The chain uses TRBV27 and TRBJ1-5; 9 bases fit TRBD1. The sample taken for sequencing was peripheral blood. CDR3 DNA sequence: TGTGCCAGCAGTTGGACAGGGGATCAGCCCCAGCATTTT. This encodes CASSWTGDQPQHF.